These 27 T cell receptor beta chains came from one sample sequenced in a study of response to subunit inactivated influenza vaccine. Using its own MiXCR run on the RT-PCR reads, TCRdb lists one record per CDR3 protein. The sample yields hundreds of thousands of distinct CDR3 sequences, approximately 15% seen once. Material: PBMCs from blood, obtained around two weeks before vaccination. The receptors here all came from a man aged 50-59 years who received an inactivated influenza vaccine.

The CDR3 bases are TGCAGCGTCCCGACAGGGGGCGCGGACTATGGCTACACCTTC. Translated: CSVPTGGADYGYTF. The V gene is TRBV29-1, the J gene TRBJ1-2; 10 positions agree with TRBD1. The germline V gene has CDR1 SQVTM and CDR2 ANQGSEA. The trim removed 6 bases at V and 3 bases at J, leaving 7 bases unmatched. The CDR3 runs 14 residues.

The sample holds a few counts of this clonotype. V is TRBV12-3 or TRBV12-4 and J is TRBJ2-2; D may correspond to TRBD1 or TRBD2 (5 bases each). V was shortened by 10 bases and J by 0 bases, with 21 bases between the two germline ends. The CDR3 runs 17 residues. DNA for the CDR3: TGTGCCACCACCCTCCTTCCCGGGGCCTCGAACACCGGGGAGCTGTTTTTT. Amino acids: CATTLLPGASNTGELFF.

This clonotype was observed at least ten times. The J gene is TRBJ1-2, the V gene TRBV24-1; the D is unclear. Trimming cost V 4 bases and J 2 bases, with 10 bases left between them. CDR1 is KGHDR and CDR2 is SFDVKD in the germline V gene. The CDR3 is 14 amino acids. CDR3 in amino acids: CATSDWTENYGYTF. The CDR3 nucleotides read TGTGCCACCAGTGACTGGACGGAAAACTATGGCTACACCTTC.

Only a few counts were recorded for this clonotype. The rearrangement uses TRBV7-8 and TRBJ2-3; no clear D. Trimming left V 1 base short and J 1 base short, with 6 bases between. The CDR3 spans 14 residues. Germline V gene data show CDR1 as SGHVS and CDR2 as FQNEAQ. The CDR3 region has the DNA TGTGCCAGCAGCTTAGTCCCCGGCACAGATACGCAGTATTTT. This sequence encodes CASSLVPGTDTQYF. Full variable domain (rest looked up from reference TRBV7-8 and TRBJ2-3): GAGVSQSPRYKVAKRGQDVALRCDPISGHVSLFWYQQALGQGPEFLTYFQNEAQLDKSGLPSDRFFAERPEGSVSTLKIQRTQQEDSAVYLCASSLVPGTDTQYFGPGTRLTVL.

This clonotype was counted a few times. V is TRBV6-5 and J is TRBJ1-1, with D perhaps TRBD1 (5 bases). The CDR3 sequence is 15 residues long. The V end was cut by 2 bases, the J end by 1 base, with 11 bases between. Germline V gene sequence: CDR1 MNHEY, CDR2 SVGAGI. The CDR3 region is CASSYVDNKNTEAFF. In DNA form, the CDR3 reads TGTGCCAGCAGTTACGTGGACAATAAGAACACTGAAGCTTTCTTT.

This clonotype was seen at least ten times. The chain couples TRBV5-1 to TRBJ2-2, with D perhaps matching TRBD1 or TRBD2 (5 bases each). Trimming pared 1 base from V and 4 bases from J, leaving 14 bases between. CDR3 length equals 16 residues. From germline, CDR1 is SGHRS and CDR2 YFSETQ. The CDR3 bases are TGCGCCAGCAGCTTGAGCGTTACAGGAGGCACCGGGGAGCTGTTTTTT. Its protein is CASSLSVTGGTGELFF.

A few counts support this clonotype. The rearrangement links TRBV4-1 to TRBJ2-1; D perhaps matches TRBD2 (5 bases). The CDR3 runs 14 residues. V was trimmed by 4 bases and J by 8 bases, leaving 15 bases between them. Per germline, CDR1 MGHRA and CDR2 YSYEKL. The CDR3 DNA is TGCGCCAGCAGCCGATCCCTCGGGGTTGATGAGCAGTTCTTC. It yields the protein CASSRSLGVDEQFF.

This clonotype was recorded many times. This CDR3 reads CASSPRGPDTQYF. The CDR3 DNA is TGTGCCAGCAGCCCCCGGGGCCCAGATACGCAGTATTTT. The chain links TRBV7-9 to TRBJ2-3, with D perhaps TRBD1 or TRBD2 (5 bases each). V was pared by 5 bases and J by 4 bases, with 10 bases between. Germline assignment: CDR1 SEHNR and CDR2 FQNEAQ (reference sequence). The CDR3 loop spans 13 amino acids.

This clonotype was detected a few times. This chain joins TRBV5-6 and TRBJ2-5; unclear D gene. Trimming took off 4 bases at V and 6 bases at J, with 13 bases between the two ends. The CDR3 is 13 amino acids. Germline CDR1 SGHDT, CDR2 YYEEEE. CDR3 in DNA: TGTGCCAGCAGCCCCCGAGCCGGAAAGACCCAGTACTTC. It yields the protein CASSPRAGKTQYF. Supplemented by reference TRBV5-6 and TRBJ2-5, the full variable domain reads DAGVTQSPTHLIKTRGQQVTLRCSPKSGHDTVSWYQQALGQGPQFIFQYYEEEERQRGNFPDRFSGHQFPNYSSELNVNALLLGDSALYLCASSPRAGKTQYFGPGTRLLVL.

The J gene is TRBJ2-2, the V gene TRBV4-2; 9 bases line up with TRBD2. Germline V gives CDR1 LGHNA, CDR2 YNFKEQ. The junction had 6 bases not matched to a gene; V was cut back by 0 bases and J by 7 bases. The CDR3 spans 16 residues. CDR3 sequence (DNA): TGTGCCAGCAGCCAAGAGTTTGGTAGCGGGGGCGGGGAGCTGTTTTTT. Translating it yields CASSQEFGSGGGELFF.

This chain joins TRBV7-9 and TRBJ2-7; TRBD2 matches at 12 bases. This CDR3 spans 14 amino acids. Germline V gene sequence: CDR1 SEHNR, CDR2 FQNEAQ (reference sequence). The trim removed 7 bases at V and 6 bases at J, leaving 7 bases unmatched. For the CDR3, the DNA is TGTGCCAGCATCCCGACTAGCGGGGGAGGCGAGCAGTACTTC. The encoded protein is CASIPTSGGGEQYF.

The chain carries TRBV20-1 and TRBJ1-6; possible D gene TRBD1, 6 bases. Germline V gene sequence: CDR1 DFQATT, CDR2 SNEGSKA (reference sequence). V was cut by 5 bases and J by 4 bases, with 12 bases left in between. This CDR3 is 14 amino acids long. In nucleotides, the CDR3 is TGCAGTGCTGATGGACAGTCTTATAATTCACCCCTCCACTTT. Translation: CSADGQSYNSPLHF.

The sample holds a few counts of this clonotype. The chain is built from TRBV20-1 and TRBJ2-5; 11 bases fit TRBD2. Germline V CDR1 and CDR2: DFQATT, SNEGSKA (reference sequence). With 5 bases clipped from V and 4 bases from J, the junction kept 18 bases outside the gene matches. The length of the CDR3 is 18 residues. In DNA form, the CDR3 reads TGCAGTGCTTTACTAGCGGGAGCCTTCATAATCTTGGGAGAGACCCAGTACTTC. It encodes CSALLAGAFIILGETQYF.

This clonotype was picked up a small number of times. J is TRBJ2-5 and V is TRBV20-1, with 8 positions matching TRBD1. This CDR3 has 12 residues. V trimming: 3 bases; J trimming: 5 bases; junction bases outside the gene matches: 2. Germline V lookup: CDR1 DFQATT, CDR2 SNEGSKA (reference sequence). CDR3 amino acids: CSARRTGETQYF. CDR3 nucleotide sequence: TGCAGTGCTAGGCGGACAGGGGAGACCCAGTACTTC.

This clonotype was seen repeatedly, ten times or more. The chain couples TRBV4-1 to TRBJ1-1, with no clear D. Germline CDR1 is MGHRA and CDR2 is YSYEKL. V lost 0 bases to trimming and J lost 1 base, with 6 bases between them. The CDR3 totals 14 residues. CDR3 nucleotide sequence: TGCGCCAGCAGCCAAGACCCTAGGAACACTGAAGCTTTCTTT. Translating gives CASSQDPRNTEAFF.

This clonotype occurred a few times. This chain joins TRBV20-1 and TRBJ1-2; maybe TRBD1 (5 bases). The CDR3 is 17 residues long. Germline assignment: CDR1 DFQATT and CDR2 SNEGSKA (reference sequence). The ends were cut back, 6 bases at V and 4 bases at J, with 27 bases in the middle. As DNA, the CDR3 is TGCAGTGCGCTCAACCGGGACTCAAATAAGGGGACCTATGGCTACACCTTC. It codes for CSALNRDSNKGTYGYTF.

The chain links TRBV6-5 to TRBJ2-5; 9 bases line up with TRBD2. This CDR3 has 15 residues. V lost 7 bases to trimming and J lost 3 bases; unmatched junction nucleotides: 9. The germline CDR1 and CDR2 sequences are MNHEY and SVGAGI. The CDR3 loop reads CASNFWTSEKETQYF. Here the CDR3 DNA reads TGTGCCAGCAATTTCTGGACTAGCGAAAAAGAGACCCAGTACTTC.

This clonotype occurred many times. The chain's CDR3 is CASNPGGSSSYNEQFF. CDR3 DNA sequence: TGTGCCAGCAATCCGGGGGGGTCTAGCTCCTACAATGAGCAGTTCTTC. V and J are TRBV12-3 or TRBV12-4 and TRBJ2-1; 8 bases are shared with TRBD2. V was pared by 7 bases and J by 0 bases, with 8 bases of the junction left unmatched. CDR3 length: 16 residues.

The rearrangement joins TRBV6-5 to TRBJ2-3, with 7 bases fitting TRBD2. CDR1 is MNHEY, CDR2 SVGAGI, per germline. V trimming: 4 bases; J trimming: 12 bases; junction bases outside the gene matches: 13. This CDR3 comprises 14 residues. CDR3: CASSSSGEGPPQYF. CDR3 bases: TGTGCCAGCAGTTCCAGCGGGGAGGGACCGCCCCAGTATTTT.

This chain uses TRBV4-3 with TRBJ2-1; D not certain. Germline V gene lookup returns CDR1 LGHNA and CDR2 YSLEER. Trimming removed 1 base at V and 1 base at J, with 14 bases between. The CDR3 consists of 17 residues. The CDR3 DNA reads TGCGCCAGCAGCCAAGTAGTGGTCGTCGGTTCCTACAATGAGCAGTTCTTC. It codes for CASSQVVVVGSYNEQFF.

This clonotype was seen a few times. The rearrangement links TRBV15 to TRBJ2-5; possibly TRBD1 for D (6 bases). The CDR3 extends over 14 amino acids. The V end lost 0 bases, the J end lost 4 bases, and 9 bases lay between the germline ends. Germline V CDR1 and CDR2: LNHNV, YYDKDF (reference sequence). CDR3 residues: CATSRDPRGETQYF. As DNA, the CDR3 is TGTGCCACCAGCAGAGATCCCAGGGGAGAGACCCAGTACTTC.

The chain combines TRBV2 with TRBJ1-4; no clear D gene. The V gene lost 11 bases and the J gene lost 4 bases, with 29 bases spanning the gap. Germline-derived CDR1 and CDR2 are SNHLY and FYNNEI. The CDR3 is 18 amino acids. The CDR3 sequence: CALCSADGPLPFNEKLFF. The DNA for the CDR3 is TGTGCCCTCTGTTCCGCCGACGGCCCCCTTCCTTTTAATGAAAAACTGTTTTTT.

As regards this clonotype: Sequence at one end of the junction differs from germline and may be a read error. The chain recombines TRBV7-8 with TRBJ2-3; no reliable D call. The CDR3 totals 16 residues. Per germline, CDR1 SGHVS and CDR2 FQNEAQ. The CDR3 spells CASSSDRAPSTDTRYF. In DNA, the CDR3 is TGTGCCAGCAGCTCTGACCGGGCTCCCAGCACAGATACGCGGTATTTT.

V usage is TRBV18 and J usage is TRBJ2-1; D might be TRBD1 or TRBD2, each matching 5 bases. V shed 2 bases and J shed 0 bases, with 17 bases lying between them. The CDR3 covers 18 residues. Germline V gene data show CDR1 as KGHSH and CDR2 as LQKENI. The CDR3 reads CASSPGRGPWSSYNEQFF. The CDR3 bases are TGTGCCAGCTCACCAGGACGGGGACCCTGGAGCTCCTACAATGAGCAGTTCTTC.

This chain links TRBV28 with TRBJ2-1; 9 nucleotides line up with TRBD2. Germline trimming cut 3 bases from V and 3 bases from J; bases unmatched to any gene: 3. The CDR3 runs 15 residues. CDR1 MDHEN and CDR2 SYDVKM come from the germline V gene. The CDR3 region is CASSFSSGDYNEQFF. The CDR3 DNA reads TGTGCCAGCAGTTTTTCTAGCGGGGACTACAATGAGCAGTTCTTC.

Concerning this clonotype itself: The junction does not match germline at one end; this may be a read error. In nucleotides, the CDR3 is TGTGCTAGCAGCTCCCGACTAGCCGGGGAGCTGTTTTTT. Protein product: CASSSRLAGELFF. The gene calls are TRBV7-7 and TRBJ2-2; possibly TRBD2 for D (6 bases). Germline loops: CDR1 SSHAT, CDR2 FNYEAQ (reference sequence). This CDR3 is built from 13 residues.

The chain is built from TRBV10-3 and TRBJ2-5, with TRBD2 matching over 9 bases. The CDR3 is 15 residues long. The V and J ends lost 10 bases and 4 bases, in that order; junction bases with no gene match: 13. Germline CDR1 reads ENHRY; CDR2 reads SYGVKD. The CDR3 DNA sequence: TGTGCCACCCGTCCTAGCGGGACCCGAGGAGAGACCCAGTACTTC. This codes for CATRPSGTRGETQYF.